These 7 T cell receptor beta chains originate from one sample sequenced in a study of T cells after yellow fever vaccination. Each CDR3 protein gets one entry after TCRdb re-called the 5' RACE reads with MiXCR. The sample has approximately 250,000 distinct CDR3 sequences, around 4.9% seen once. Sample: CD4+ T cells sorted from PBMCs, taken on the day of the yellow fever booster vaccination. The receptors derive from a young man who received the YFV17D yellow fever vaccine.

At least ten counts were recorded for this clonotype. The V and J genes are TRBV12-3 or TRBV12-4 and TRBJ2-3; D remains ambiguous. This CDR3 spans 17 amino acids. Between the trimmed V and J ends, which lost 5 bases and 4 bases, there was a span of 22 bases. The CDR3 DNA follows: TGTGCCAGCAGTCCCCAAGGGCAGGTGGTTGGGGCAGATACGCAGTATTTT. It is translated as CASSPQGQVVGADTQYF.

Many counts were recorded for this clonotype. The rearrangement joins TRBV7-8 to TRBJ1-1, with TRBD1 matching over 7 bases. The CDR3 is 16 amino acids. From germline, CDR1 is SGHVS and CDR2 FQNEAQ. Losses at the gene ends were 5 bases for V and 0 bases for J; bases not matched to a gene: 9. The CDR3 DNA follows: TGTGCCAGCAGCCCCCGGGACAGCAACATGAACACTGAAGCTTTCTTT. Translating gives CASSPRDSNMNTEAFF.

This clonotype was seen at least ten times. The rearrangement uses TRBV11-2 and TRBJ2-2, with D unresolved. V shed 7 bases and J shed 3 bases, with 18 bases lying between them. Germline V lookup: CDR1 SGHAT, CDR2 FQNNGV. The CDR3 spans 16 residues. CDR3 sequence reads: CASIPFGQTHTGELFF. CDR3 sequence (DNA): TGTGCCAGCATCCCATTCGGGCAAACCCACACCGGGGAGCTGTTTTTT.

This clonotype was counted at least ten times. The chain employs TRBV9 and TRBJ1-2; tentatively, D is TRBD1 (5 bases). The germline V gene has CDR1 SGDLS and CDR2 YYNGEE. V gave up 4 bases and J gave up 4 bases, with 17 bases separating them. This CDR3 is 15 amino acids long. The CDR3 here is CASSTQTELRYGYTF. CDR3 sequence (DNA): TGTGCCAGCAGCACCCAGACAGAACTTCGCTATGGCTACACCTTC.

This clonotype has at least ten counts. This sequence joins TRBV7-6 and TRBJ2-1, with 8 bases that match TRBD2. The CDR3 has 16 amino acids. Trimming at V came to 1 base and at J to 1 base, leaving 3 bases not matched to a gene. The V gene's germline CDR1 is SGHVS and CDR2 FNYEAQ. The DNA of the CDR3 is TGTGCCAGCAGCTTAGTCCCGGGGGGGTCCTACAATGAGCAGTTCTTC. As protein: CASSLVPGGSYNEQFF.

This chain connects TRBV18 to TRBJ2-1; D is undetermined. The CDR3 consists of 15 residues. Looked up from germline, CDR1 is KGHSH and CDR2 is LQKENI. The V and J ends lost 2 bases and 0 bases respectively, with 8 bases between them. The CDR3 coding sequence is TGTGCCAGCTCACCAAGCCAAAGCTCCTACAATGAGCAGTTCTTC. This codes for CASSPSQSSYNEQFF.

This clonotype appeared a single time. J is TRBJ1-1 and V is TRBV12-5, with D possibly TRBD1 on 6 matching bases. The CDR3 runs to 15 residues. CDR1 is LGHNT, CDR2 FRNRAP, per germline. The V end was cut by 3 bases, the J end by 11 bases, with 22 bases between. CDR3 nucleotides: TGTGCTAGTGGTTTACCGGGACACGCAGCCGAAGGGGCTTTCTTT. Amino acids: CASGLPGHAAEGAFF.